The TCR beta chain described here comes from a study of cytomegalovirus exposure and HLA in healthy donors. Amplification used 60 Vbeta primers and 13 Jbeta primers. Clones were sequenced by immunoSEQ multiplex PCR, and TCRdb holds only the in-frame ones, with some missing. The sample comprises around 130,000 clones, about 84% of which are singletons, and about 1.2% rests with the top ten. The origin of this receptor is a boy younger than 18 in good health and CMV-seronegative. The sequencing sample was made of PBMCs.

CDR3 sequence (DNA): TGTGCCTGGAGGTTGACAGGGGGCGTTAAGGGAGGCTACACCTTC. Residues: CAWRLTGGVKGGYTF. The chain couples TRBV30 to TRBJ1-2, with TRBD1 matching over 10 bases. The CDR3 is 15 amino acids. The germline V gene has CDR1 GTSNPN and CDR2 SVGIG (reference sequence). V shed 3 bases and J 8 bases; nucleotides not matched to a gene: 12.